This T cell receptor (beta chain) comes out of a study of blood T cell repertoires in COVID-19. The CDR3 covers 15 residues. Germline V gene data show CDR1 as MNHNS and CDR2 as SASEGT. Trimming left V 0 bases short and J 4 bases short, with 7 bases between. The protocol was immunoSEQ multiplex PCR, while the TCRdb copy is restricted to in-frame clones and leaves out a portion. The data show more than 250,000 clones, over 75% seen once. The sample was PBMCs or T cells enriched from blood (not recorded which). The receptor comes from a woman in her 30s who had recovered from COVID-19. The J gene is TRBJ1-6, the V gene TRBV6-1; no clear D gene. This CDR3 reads CASSEAGRYNSPLHF. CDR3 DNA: TGTGCCAGCAGTGAAGCGGGCCGTTATAATTCACCCCTCCACTTT.